One TCR beta chain is described in this entry. The antigen is undetermined. This record comes from a study of STAT3 mutations in large granular lymphocyte leukemia. On the study more broadly: Canonical activating STAT3 mutations were detected in roughly half of the longitudinally sequenced T-LGLL patients. Over half of T-LGLL patients had one or more immunosuppressive regimens.

Findings of the study overall: After therapy, about 35% of the 18 patients switched clonotypes, all new clones STAT3 wild type. In several patients, dominant TCR clone burden exceeded STAT3 mutant burden. Every T-LGLL patient had at least one immunodominant TCRbeta clonotype.

The assay was immunoSEQ multiplex PCR, and TCRdb's table has in-frame clones only and misses some. Altogether about 1,600 clones are present, about 88% being singletons, with the ten largest covering more than 13%. The CDR3 length is 13 residues. Germline V CDR1 and CDR2: GTSNPN, SVGIG (reference sequence). The V and J ends lost 5 bases and 4 bases respectively, with 9 bases between them. The TCR was taken from a woman in her thirties or forties with T-cell large granular lymphocyte leukemia. Some clones in this sample may be carry-over from other donors' samples. V and J are TRBV30 and TRBJ1-6, with D perhaps matching TRBD1 (5 bases). Sequencing was performed on peripheral blood mononuclear cells. The CDR3 DNA reads TGTGCCTGGGCAGGGTCGTATAATTCACCCCTCCACTTT. Its protein product is CAWAGSYNSPLHF. The entire variable domain, with the rest obtained from reference TRBV30 and TRBJ1-6, is as follows: SQTIHQWPATLVQPVGSPLSLECTVEGTSNPNLYWYRQAAGRGLQLLFYSVGIGQISSEVPQNLSASRPQDRQFILSSKKLLLSDSGFYLCAWAGSYNSPLHFGNGTRLTVT.